The next 9 T cell receptor beta chains were all read from a single sample in a study of shared clonotypes between healthy human individuals. Measured with immunoSEQ multiplex PCR; TCRdb has only the in-frame clones, and not every one. The data hold 2 million to 2.5 million clones, with just over 90% observed a single time. Terminally differentiated effector memory CD45RA+ cells were left out of the naive CD8 fraction, which was CD45RO-negative and positively selected for CCR7. Sequencing used naive CD8+ T cells from PBMCs. These receptors all come from a man between 18 and 35 years old in good health. Some clones in this sample may be carry-over from other donors' samples.

The rearrangement joins TRBV29-1 to TRBJ2-7; D is ambiguous. V lost 6 bases to trimming and J lost 2 bases, with 14 bases between them. Germline V gives CDR1 SQVTM, CDR2 ANQGSEA. The CDR3 runs 13 residues. The CDR3 sequence is CSVAVPSPYEQYF. CDR3 DNA: TGCAGCGTCGCTGTCCCGTCTCCCTACGAGCAGTACTTC.

The genes are TRBV11-2 and TRBJ2-7, with D perhaps given as TRBD1 or TRBD2 (6 bases each). This CDR3 spans 13 amino acids. Germline V CDR1 and CDR2: SGHAT, FQNNGV. V gave up 1 base and J gave up 6 bases, with 10 bases separating them. This chain's CDR3 is CASSLVGGGEQYF. The CDR3 DNA sequence: TGTGCCAGCAGCTTAGTGGGGGGCGGCGAGCAGTACTTC.

V is TRBV6-5 and J is TRBJ2-7; 7 bases align to TRBD1. This CDR3 spans 13 amino acids. Germline CDR1 and CDR2: MNHEY and SVGAGI. Trimming took 6 bases from V and 2 from J; bases not matched to a gene: 4. CDR3 region: CASRYRGTYEQYF. Written as DNA, the CDR3 is TGTGCCAGCAGGTACAGGGGAACCTACGAGCAGTACTTC.

The chain joins TRBV10-1 to TRBJ2-7; D uncertain. Germline assignment: CDR1 WNHNN and CDR2 SYGVQD (reference sequence). The CDR3 is made up of 12 amino acids. V dropped 7 bases and J dropped 6 bases, with 13 bases sitting between them. This CDR3 reads CASTRTPSEQYF. CDR3 sequence (DNA): TGCGCCAGCACTCGGACCCCATCCGAGCAGTACTTC.

This chain's CDR3 is CASSRLTQETQYF. Written as DNA, the CDR3 is TGTGCCAGCAGCCGCCTAACGCAAGAGACCCAGTACTTC. The gene calls are TRBV6-6 and TRBJ2-5, with D hard to call. V shed 6 bases and J shed 2 bases, with 10 bases lying between them. Per germline, CDR1 MNHNY and CDR2 SVGAGI (reference sequence). CDR3 length equals 13 residues.

V and J are TRBV28 and TRBJ2-3; possible D gene TRBD2, 6 bases. Between the trimmed V and J ends, which lost 2 bases and 4 bases, there was a span of 16 bases. There are 16 residues in the CDR3. Germline CDR1 is MDHEN and CDR2 is SYDVKM. CDR3 DNA: TGTGCCAGCAGTTTAAGTCTCGGGGGAGTCGCAGATACGCAGTATTTT. Encoded protein: CASSLSLGGVADTQYF.

The gene calls are TRBV2 and TRBJ2-5; weak D call: TRBD1 (6 bases). This CDR3 region has 14 residues. The V gene's germline CDR1 is SNHLY and CDR2 FYNNEI. V lost 2 bases to trimming and J lost 5 bases, with 12 bases between them. The CDR3 here is CASSESAQGETQYF. CDR3 nucleotides: TGTGCCAGCAGTGAATCTGCCCAGGGGGAGACCCAGTACTTC.

The rearrangement links TRBV9 to TRBJ2-1; 9 bases are shared with TRBD1. The germline V gene has CDR1 SGDLS and CDR2 YYNGEE. This CDR3 spans 16 amino acids. V was pared by 3 bases and J by 5 bases, with 9 bases of the junction left unmatched. CDR3 nucleotides: TGTGCCAGCAGCGCCTCCGGGACAGGGAGCCACAATGAGCAGTTCTTC. Amino acids: CASSASGTGSHNEQFF.

This clone came up once. The chain recombines TRBV10-3 with TRBJ2-7; D gene unclear. The germline CDR1 and CDR2 sequences are ENHRY and SYGVKD. Trimming removed 2 bases at V and 3 bases at J, with 20 bases between. This CDR3 has 17 amino acids. The CDR3 sequence: CAISERSVQYPGYEQYF. The CDR3 DNA follows: TGTGCCATCAGTGAGAGGTCTGTCCAGTACCCTGGCTACGAGCAGTACTTC.